Sequencing of this T cell receptor beta chain was carried out in a study of neurological immune-mediated disorders. This clonotype appeared many times. TCRdb passed the 5' RACE reads through MiXCR, listing each CDR3 protein once. The data contain roughly 61,000 distinct CDR3 sequences, less than 25% of them seen just once; the ten biggest clones take up about 4.3%. Indicated time point: technical triplicate 2. V was pared by 5 bases and J by 5 bases, with 13 bases between. From germline, CDR1 is SGHTA and CDR2 FQGTGA. CDR3 length: 13 residues. The clonotype was recovered from a man between 60 and 70 years old with HTLV-1-associated myelopathy (HAM/TSP). Sample: PBMCs. The chain combines TRBV7-3 with TRBJ2-7; D tentatively fits TRBD1 or TRBD2 (5 bases each). The CDR3, as DNA: TGTGCCAGCAGCAAACGGGACGGCCACGAGCAGTACTTC. Translated: CASSKRDGHEQYF.